This TCR beta chain originates from a study of cytomegalovirus exposure and HLA in healthy donors. Study-level findings and limits: About 87% or about 30% of the time was how often most TCR beta V segments were productive, according to an earlier analysis.

About this clone itself: Its specificity is not known. This same CDR3 is encoded by further DNA sequences in the sample.

This PCR relied on a set of 60 Vbeta primers and 13 Jbeta primers. Assay used: immunoSEQ multiplex PCR; TCRdb lists only in-frame clones, some missing. The sample yields under 130,000 clones, 70% to 80% seen once. This CDR3 region has 14 residues. Losses at the gene ends were 6 bases for V and 6 bases for J; bases not matched to a gene: 7. Germline V gene data show CDR1 as SNHLY and CDR2 as FYNNEI. The V call is TRBV2, the J call TRBJ1-4; 7 bases map to TRBD1. This receptor was identified in a man aged 50-60 years in good health and CMV-seropositive. Input material: PBMCs. The CDR3 region is CASSDRAADEKLFF. Written as DNA, the CDR3 is TGTGCCAGCAGCGACAGGGCGGCGGATGAAAAACTGTTTTTT. Combining the CDR3 with reference TRBV2 and TRBJ1-4 gives the whole variable domain EPEVTQTPSHQVTQMGQEVILRCVPISNHLYFYWYRQILGQKVEFLVSFYNNEISEKSEIFDDQFSVERPDGSNFTLKIRSTKLEDSAMYFCASSDRAADEKLFFGSGTQLSVL.